Below, 3 T cell receptor beta chains from the same sample are listed, as sequenced in a study of cytomegalovirus exposure and HLA in healthy donors. The PCR ran on 60 Vbeta and 13 Jbeta primers. The table came from immunoSEQ multiplex PCR; TCRdb's copy has only in-frame clones and leaves some out. The sample has 50,000 to 70,000 clones; 80% are singletons. Sequencing input: PBMCs. These receptors were collected from a male donor in good health and CMV-seronegative.

In its sample, this clone was seen a few times. V is TRBV19 and J is TRBJ2-1; 7 bases fit TRBD2. Germline-derived CDR1 and CDR2 are LNHDA and SQIVND (reference sequence). The V gene end was trimmed by 7 bases and the J gene end by 3 bases; junction bases not matched to a gene: 9. CDR3 length equals 15 residues. The CDR3 nucleotides are TGTGCCAGTACTCTAGCGGATACATACTACAATGAGCAGTTCTTC. Translation gives CASTLADTYYNEQFF.

The genes are TRBV29-1 and TRBJ2-1; 8 nucleotides match TRBD2. Germline-derived CDR1 and CDR2 are SQVTM and ANQGSEA. This CDR3 is 13 amino acids long. V lost 7 bases and J lost 5; bases outside the gene matches: 7. CDR3 nucleotide sequence: TGCAGCGGAAGACTAGCGTCCCACAATGAGCAGTTCTTC. The encoded protein is CSGRLASHNEQFF.

V is TRBV7-9 and J is TRBJ1-1; the match to TRBD1 covers 10 bases. V was clipped by 7 bases and J by 8 bases; unmatched bases: 4. There are 12 residues in the CDR3. The germline V gene has CDR1 SEHNR and CDR2 FQNEAQ (reference sequence). CDR3 in amino acids: CASTVDRGEAFF. The CDR3 nucleotides read TGTGCCAGCACCGTGGACAGGGGGGAAGCTTTCTTT.